The rows below give T cell receptor beta chains drawn from one sample of a study of cytomegalovirus exposure and HLA in healthy donors. The assay was immunoSEQ multiplex PCR, and TCRdb's table has in-frame clones only and misses some. The table for this sample gives around 190,000 clones. The sequenced material came from PBMCs. The receptors stem from a young woman in good health and CMV-seropositive. CDR3s include the opening cysteine and the closing phenylalanine or tryptophan. A D gene is named only where the DNA matches it firmly.

V gene	D gene	J gene	CDR3 DNA	CDR3 protein
TRBV7-9	.	TRBJ1-5	TGTGCCAGCAGCTTACAGGGCGATCAGCCCCAGCATTTT	CASSLQGDQPQHF
TRBV6-1	TRBD1	TRBJ1-1	TGTGCCAGCAGTGAACTCGGGACAGGGAACACTGAAGCTTTCTTT	CASSELGTGNTEAFF
TRBV19	TRBD2	TRBJ2-1	TGTGCCAGTAGTATCCGCGGGAGAACCAACAATGAGCAGTTCTTC	CASSIRGRTNNEQFF
TRBV27	.	TRBJ1-2	TGTGCCAGCAGTTTGACAAGGGGAAGCTATGGCTACACCTTC	CASSLTRGSYGYTF
TRBV10-2	.	TRBJ1-5	TGCGCCAGCAGTGAGGAGGGTCGCGGCAATCAGCCCCAGCATTTT	CASSEEGRGNQPQHF
TRBV4-1	.	TRBJ1-1	TGCGCCAGCAGCCAAGATTTGTGGACTACTTTGAACACTGAAGCTTTCTTT	CASSQDLWTTLNTEAFF
TRBV6-5	.	TRBJ1-3	TGTGCCAGCAGTTACTCTCCACAGTTCTCTGGAAACACCATATATTTT	CASSYSPQFSGNTIYF
TRBV19	TRBD2	TRBJ2-1	TGTGCCAGTAGTTGGAGCGGGGGGGAGAATGAGCAGTTCTTC	CASSWSGGENEQFF
TRBV19	.	TRBJ1-5	TGTGCCAGTAGTGGGGGACATGTTCTCCTTTCCAATCAGCCCCAGCATTTT	CASSGGHVLLSNQPQHF
TRBV6-4	.	TRBJ2-1	TGTGCCAGCAGTGAGGACTTCTCTTACAATGAGCAGTTCTTC	CASSEDFSYNEQFF
TRBV27	.	TRBJ2-7	TGTGCCAGCAGTATGGACAGTGGGAACGAGCAGTACTTC	CASSMDSGNEQYF
TRBV4-1	.	TRBJ2-7	TGCGCCAGCAGCCAGCCTCTGCAGGGAAGCAGAGAGCAGTACTTC	CASSQPLQGSREQYF
TRBV29-1	TRBD1	TRBJ2-3	TGCAGCGTTGAAGAGAAAGGGACAGTCATTTTCCGAGATACGCAGTATTTT	CSVEEKGTVIFRDTQYF
TRBV5-1	.	TRBJ2-1	TGCGCCACTTCGACAGAGTCCTACAATGAGCAGTTCTTC	CATSTESYNEQFF
TRBV5-1	.	TRBJ2-5	TGCGCCAGCAGCTTGCTAGTAGAAGAGACCCAGTACTTC	CASSLLVEETQYF
TRBV27	TRBD1	TRBJ2-3	TGTGCCAGCAGTTTATTCCAGGGGGCTCCTACAGATACGCAGTATTTT	CASSLFQGAPTDTQYF
TRBV29-1	.	TRBJ2-1	TGCAGCGTTGAAGAAATAACTAGCGCCGGGAGAGGGGGACAGTTCTTC	CSVEEITSAGRGGQFF
TRBV28	TRBD2	TRBJ2-1	TGTGCCAGCAGTTTACCGGGACTAGCTGGTGAGCAGTTCTTC	CASSLPGLAGEQFF
TRBV9	.	TRBJ2-1	TGTGCCAGCAGCCCACCCCCGGGAATAGCCAACAATGAGCAGTTCTTC	CASSPPPGIANNEQFF
TRBV6-6	.	TRBJ2-2	TGTGCCAGCAGTTTATTGGCAGGGCGTCGCACCGGGGAGCTGTTTTTT	CASSLLAGRRTGELFF
TRBV6-1	.	TRBJ2-3	TGTGCCAGCAGTGAATTCGGACAGCGCACAGATACGCAGTATTTT	CASSEFGQRTDTQYF
TRBV7-9	.	TRBJ2-7	TGTGCCAGCAGCTTTGACAGGACCTACGAGCAGTACTTC	CASSFDRTYEQYF
TRBV5-1	.	TRBJ2-7	TGCGCCAGCAGCTTGGGTGCTCAGGGGACCTACGAGCAGTACTTC	CASSLGAQGTYEQYF
TRBV7-9	TRBD1	TRBJ2-7	TGTGCCAGCAGTCTTGACAGGGGCGGACAGCAGTACTTC	CASSLDRGGQQYF
TRBV6-6	.	TRBJ1-4	TGTGCCAGAACTACCTCAAGGGGAACTGGGGAAAAACTGTTTTTT	CARTTSRGTGEKLFF
TRBV7-9	TRBD1	TRBJ2-1	TGTGCCAGCAGCTTAGGGGCCCCGGGACAGGGTGCGATATATGAGCAGTTCTTC	CASSLGAPGQGAIYEQFF
TRBV7-2	.	TRBJ1-6	TGTGCCAGCAGCTTAGGCGTTTCTAATTCACCCCTCCACTTT	CASSLGVSNSPLHF
TRBV2	.	TRBJ2-7	TGTGCCAGCAGTACGGGTTACGAGCAGTACTTC	CASSTGYEQYF
TRBV6-5	.	TRBJ2-7	TGTGCCAGCAGTTTGCTGACAGGTACCTACGAGCAGTACTTC	CASSLLTGTYEQYF
TRBV5-1	.	TRBJ2-1	TGCGCCAGCAGCCCGGCAGGCGGACTAACCTACAATGAGCAGTTCTTC	CASSPAGGLTYNEQFF
TRBV6-5	.	TRBJ1-6	TGTGCCAGCAGATCCCGGGGGAGGGATGATTCACCCCTCCACTTT	CASRSRGRDDSPLHF
TRBV11-2	TRBD2	TRBJ2-1	TGTGCCAGCAGCCTAGGGACTAGCGGGAATCACAATGAGCAGTTCTTC	CASSLGTSGNHNEQFF
TRBV5-1	TRBD1	TRBJ1-2	TGCGCCAGCAGCTCCCACCCCGACAGGGCGTATGGCTACACCTTC	CASSSHPDRAYGYTF
TRBV10-3	TRBD1	TRBJ2-7	TGTGCCATCAGTGAAGTACAGGGGGCGAATGGCGAGCAGTACTTC	CAISEVQGANGEQYF
TRBV27	.	TRBJ1-5	TGTGCCAGCAGTCCGGGAGTGGTCGGCGAACGCAATCAGCCCCAGCATTTT	CASSPGVVGERNQPQHF
TRBV5-1	.	TRBJ2-1	TGCGCCAGCAGCTTGGAGATAGACAATGAGCAGTTCTTC	CASSLEIDNEQFF
TRBV28	TRBD1	TRBJ1-1	TGTGCCAGCAGGCCTCCGGGACAGGGGTTCATGAACACTGAAGCTTTCTTT	CASRPPGQGFMNTEAFF
TRBV10-3	.	TRBJ1-2	TGTGCCATCAGTGAGACAGAAGGGACATTTCGCACCTTC	CAISETEGTFRTF
TRBV7-2	.	TRBJ1-3	TGTGCCAGCAGCTTAGGACACTCTGGAAACACCATATATTTT	CASSLGHSGNTIYF
TRBV6-4	.	TRBJ1-2	TGTGCCAGCGACTTCCCGACGTTCTATGGCTACACCTTC	CASDFPTFYGYTF
TRBV4-3	.	TRBJ2-3	TGCGCCAGCAGCCTGAGCGGGAGCACAGATACGCAGTATTTT	CASSLSGSTDTQYF